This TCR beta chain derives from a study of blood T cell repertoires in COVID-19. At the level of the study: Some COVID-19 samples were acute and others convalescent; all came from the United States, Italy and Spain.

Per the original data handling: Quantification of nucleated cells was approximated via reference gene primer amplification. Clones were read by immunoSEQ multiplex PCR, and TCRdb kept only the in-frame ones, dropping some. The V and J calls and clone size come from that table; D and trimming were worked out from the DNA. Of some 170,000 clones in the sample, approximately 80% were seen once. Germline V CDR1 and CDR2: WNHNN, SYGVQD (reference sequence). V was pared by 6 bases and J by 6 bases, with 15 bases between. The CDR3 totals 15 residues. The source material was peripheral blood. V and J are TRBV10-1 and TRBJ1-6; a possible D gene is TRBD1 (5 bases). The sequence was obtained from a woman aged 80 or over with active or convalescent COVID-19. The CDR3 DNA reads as TGCGCCAGCAGACAGGATAGGGTTGCTAATTCACCCCTCCACTTT. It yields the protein CASRQDRVANSPLHF.